What follows are 22 T cell receptor beta chains derived from one specimen sequenced in a study of low-dose radiotherapy and immunotherapy resistance in tumors. TCRs were amplified for 15 to 25 PCR cycles with a constant-region primer and V-primer adapter. Using its own MiXCR run on the reads, TCRdb lists one record per CDR3 protein. Of approximately 52,000 distinct CDR3 sequences listed, 33% are singletons. Time point of the sample: after trial treatment. Treatment specified: LDRT plus nivolumab, ipilimumab, low-dose cyclophosphamide and aspirin (RACIN trial). Sequenced material: PBMCs, taken after low-dose radiotherapy plus immunotherapy. The source is a male donor with rectosigmoid adenocarcinoma.

The table lists this clonotype with a few counts. This may come from a read error, since a much larger clone is one base off. The chain recombines TRBV2 with TRBJ2-7; perhaps TRBD1 as D (6 bases). CDR1 is SNHLY and CDR2 is FYNNEI in the germline V gene. The CDR3 spans 14 residues. The ends were cut back, 6 bases at V and 0 bases at J, with 12 bases in the middle. This CDR3 reads CASSPDRSSYEQYF. CDR3 DNA: TGTGCCAGCAGCCCTGACAGGTCCTCCTACGAGCAGTACTTC.

Note on this clonotype: This likely stems from a read error, as it lies one base from a far larger clone. The chain links TRBV12-3 or TRBV12-4 to TRBJ2-1, with a possible D match to TRBD1 (5 bases). The V end lost 8 bases, the J end lost 10 bases, and 18 bases lay between the germline ends. CDR3 length: 13 amino acids. The CDR3 coding sequence is TGTGCCAGCTGCCTGGCAGGGTACTACGAGCAGTTCTTC. The encoded protein is CASCLAGYYEQFF.

Remarks on this clonotype: A single base is all that separates this from a far larger clone, so a read error is likely. The chain recombines TRBV5-3 with TRBJ1-1; D might be TRBD1 (5 bases). TRBV5-3 falls under the ORF class, with uncertain function. V shed 8 bases and J shed 6 bases, with 17 bases lying between them. The CDR3 is 13 residues long. CDR3 nucleotides: TGTGCCAGGAGCGCTGCGCAGGGCGCTGAAGCTTTCTTT. It codes for CARSAAQGAEAFF.

This clonotype has a count of ten or more. The genes are TRBV10-3 and TRBJ2-7; D possibly corresponds to TRBD2 (5 bases). V shed 2 bases and J shed 2 bases, with 13 bases lying between them. This CDR3 contains 15 residues. Germline values: CDR1 ENHRY, CDR2 SYGVKD. CDR3 in DNA: TGTGCCATCAGTGAGGCGGAGGTAGATCCCTACGAGCAGTACTTC. Its translation is CAISEAEVDPYEQYF.

In regard to this clonotype: An end of the junction does not agree with germline; a read error may underlie this. The chain links TRBV12-3 or TRBV12-4 to TRBJ2-7; the match to TRBD1 covers 9 bases. The CDR3 runs 15 residues. The CDR3 reads CASSFGTGRVYGQYF. The CDR3 nucleotides are TGTGCCAGCAGTTTCGGGACAGGGAGAGTGTACGGGCAGTACTTC.

This rearrangement joins TRBV5-4 to TRBJ2-5, with TRBD2 matching over 8 bases. Germline lookup yields CDR1 SGHNT and CDR2 YYREEE (reference sequence). The CDR3 covers 14 residues. With V trimmed by 4 bases and J by 2 bases, 4 bases remained unmatched. CDR3 in DNA: TGTGCCAGCAGCCCTGGACTAGCTCAAGAGACCCAGTACTTC. It translates to CASSPGLAQETQYF.

This clonotype was detected only a few times. V usage is TRBV4-1 and J usage is TRBJ2-7; D call uncertain. CDR3 length: 13 amino acids. The V end lost 1 base, the J end lost 2 bases, and 6 bases lay between the germline ends. The germline V gene encodes CDR1 MGHRA and CDR2 YSYEKL. The CDR3 sequence: CASSQGPTYEQYF. In DNA, the CDR3 is TGCGCCAGCAGCCAAGGTCCCACCTACGAGCAGTACTTC.

This clonotype was observed at least ten times. The rearrangement links TRBV29-1 to TRBJ2-2, with 8 bases identical to TRBD1. The CDR3 spans 16 residues. Germline V lookup: CDR1 SQVTM, CDR2 ANQGSEA. V lost 7 bases, J lost 1 base, and 11 bases stayed unmatched. CDR3 sequence reads: CSAADRGALNTGELFF. The CDR3 region has the DNA TGCAGCGCTGCAGACAGGGGCGCTCTGAACACCGGGGAGCTGTTTTTT.

This clonotype came up many times. The J gene is TRBJ2-7, the V gene TRBV4-2; 9 bases align to TRBD1. This CDR3 contains 14 residues. The J segment lost 3 bases and the V segment lost 1 base, leaving 1 base of the junction unmatched. Germline lookup yields CDR1 LGHNA and CDR2 YNFKEQ. The CDR3 loop reads CASSQGTGVYEQYF. CDR3 bases: TGTGCCAGCAGCCAAGGGACAGGGGTCTACGAGCAGTACTTC.

This clonotype has a count of ten or more. V gene TRBV20-1 combines with J gene TRBJ1-2, with D possibly TRBD1 on 5 matching bases. The ends were cut back, 3 bases at V and 2 bases at J, with 13 bases in the middle. This CDR3 contains 14 residues. Germline V gene sequence: CDR1 DFQATT, CDR2 SNEGSKA (reference sequence). The CDR3 DNA reads as TGCAGTGCTAGGAAGGAGGGGACCAACTATGGCTACACCTTC. This sequence encodes CSARKEGTNYGYTF.

The chain joins TRBV7-8 to TRBJ2-2; tentatively, D is TRBD1 (6 bases). This CDR3 is built from 16 residues. From germline, CDR1 is SGHVS and CDR2 FQNEAQ. Trimming cost V 1 base and J 0 bases, with 9 bases left between them. The CDR3 bases are TGTGCCAGCAGCTTAGTCGGACAGACGAACACCGGGGAGCTGTTTTTT. As protein: CASSLVGQTNTGELFF.

Ten or more counts support this clonotype. The chain carries TRBV7-2 and TRBJ1-3, with D maybe TRBD1 (5 bases). Trimming shortened V by 0 bases and J by 4 bases, and 10 bases separated the two germline ends. The CDR3 covers 15 residues. Per germline, CDR1 SGHTA and CDR2 FQGNSA. CDR3 in DNA: TGTGCCAGCAGCTTAGCTCCAGGGACCGGAAACACCATATATTTT. Amino acid sequence: CASSLAPGTGNTIYF.

In this sample, this clonotype turned up many times. The rearrangement joins TRBV6-4 to TRBJ2-3, with 9 bases matching TRBD2. Germline loops: CDR1 MRHNA, CDR2 SNTAGT. The V and J ends lost 3 bases and 3 bases, in that order; junction bases with no gene match: 7. The length of the CDR3 is 16 residues. As DNA, the CDR3 is TGTGCCAGCAGTGAGACTAGCGGCGGGGGAACAGATACGCAGTATTTT. This sequence encodes CASSETSGGGTDTQYF.

This clonotype was seen many times. The chain joins TRBV11-2 to TRBJ2-5; 7 bases are shared with TRBD1. The CDR3 extends over 12 amino acids. CDR1 and CDR2 (germline): SGHAT, FQNNGV. The J segment lost 9 bases and the V segment lost 5 bases, leaving 6 bases of the junction unmatched. Here the CDR3 reads CASSQGEVAQYF. The CDR3 DNA follows: TGTGCCAGCAGCCAGGGGGAAGTAGCCCAGTACTTC.

The chain is built from TRBV29-1 and TRBJ2-1; the match to TRBD2 covers 10 bases. The germline V gene encodes CDR1 SQVTM and CDR2 ANQGSEA. The CDR3 totals 15 residues. The V gene end was trimmed by 3 bases and the J gene end by 3 bases; junction bases not matched to a gene: 5. The CDR3 nucleotides read TGCAGCGTTGACCGAGCGGGGGGGGTCTACAATGAGCAGTTCTTC. Amino acids: CSVDRAGGVYNEQFF.

This clonotype was detected many times. The chain is built from TRBV29-1 and TRBJ2-7; 8 nucleotides match TRBD2. This CDR3 region has 14 residues. V lost 1 base and J lost 1; bases outside the gene matches: 3. From germline, CDR1 is SQVTM and CDR2 ANQGSEA. CDR3 amino acids: CSVEAGTSSYEQYF. Written as DNA, the CDR3 is TGCAGCGTTGAAGCCGGGACTAGTTCCTACGAGCAGTACTTC.

Ten or more counts support this clonotype. The chain's CDR3 is CASSPLDRGPYGYTF. CDR3 bases: TGTGCCAGCAGTCCCCTAGACAGGGGGCCTTATGGCTACACCTTC. The rearrangement uses TRBV28 and TRBJ1-2, with 10 bases identical to TRBD1. There are 15 residues in the CDR3. CDR1 and CDR2 from the germline V gene are MDHEN and SYDVKM. With 5 bases clipped from V and 5 bases from J, the junction kept 8 bases outside the gene matches.

The chain has TRBV7-9 and TRBJ2-5; no definite D call. The CDR3 sequence is 12 residues long. V was clipped by 1 base and J by 6 bases, with 6 bases between them. Germline V lookup: CDR1 SEHNR, CDR2 FQNEAQ (reference sequence). This CDR3 is CASSLDWKTQYF. The CDR3 nucleotides read TGTGCCAGCAGCTTAGATTGGAAGACCCAGTACTTC.

J is TRBJ2-3 and V is TRBV11-2; no firm D call. V lost 4 bases and J lost 1, with 6 bases in between. Germline lookup yields CDR1 SGHAT and CDR2 FQNNGV. This CDR3 has 13 amino acids. This CDR3 reads CASSSRRTDTQYF. The CDR3 nucleotides are TGTGCCAGCAGCTCTAGACGCACAGATACGCAGTATTTT. The variable domain in full, completed from reference TRBV11-2 and TRBJ2-3, reads EAGVAQSPRYKIIEKRQSVAFWCNPISGHATLYWYQQILGQGPKLLIQFQNNGVVDDSQLPKDRFSAERLKGVDSTLKIQPAKLEDSAVYLCASSSRRTDTQYFGPGTRLTVL.

This clonotype was counted ten times or more. V gene TRBV19 combines with J gene TRBJ1-2; 7 nucleotides match TRBD1. Germline values: CDR1 LNHDA, CDR2 SQIVND (reference sequence). CDR3 size: 13 residues. The J segment lost 7 bases and the V segment lost 6 bases, leaving 8 bases of the junction unmatched. The chain's CDR3 is CASSLQGTGGYTF. As DNA, the CDR3 is TGTGCCAGTAGCCTACAGGGGACGGGTGGCTACACCTTC.

This clonotype occurred many times. V usage is TRBV3-1 and J usage is TRBJ2-3, with unresolved D. The CDR3 covers 16 residues. Trimming removed 5 bases at V and 3 bases at J, with 18 bases between. CDR1 is LGHDT and CDR2 is YNNKEL in the germline V gene (reference sequence). CDR3 nucleotides: TGTGCCAGCAGCTCCGTTATGAAAAGAGGAACAGATACGCAGTATTTT. It encodes CASSSVMKRGTDTQYF.

This clonotype was seen many times. The chain recombines TRBV13 with TRBJ2-1; possible D gene TRBD2, 7 bases. Looked up from germline, CDR1 is PRHDT and CDR2 is FYEKMQ (reference sequence). V lost 4 bases and J 9 bases, leaving 25 bases between the germline ends. The CDR3 loop spans 17 amino acids. The DNA for the CDR3 is TGTGCCAGCAGCTCACAACTCCGGGGGGCGATAATGGGTGAGCAGTTCTTC. It translates to CASSSQLRGAIMGEQFF.